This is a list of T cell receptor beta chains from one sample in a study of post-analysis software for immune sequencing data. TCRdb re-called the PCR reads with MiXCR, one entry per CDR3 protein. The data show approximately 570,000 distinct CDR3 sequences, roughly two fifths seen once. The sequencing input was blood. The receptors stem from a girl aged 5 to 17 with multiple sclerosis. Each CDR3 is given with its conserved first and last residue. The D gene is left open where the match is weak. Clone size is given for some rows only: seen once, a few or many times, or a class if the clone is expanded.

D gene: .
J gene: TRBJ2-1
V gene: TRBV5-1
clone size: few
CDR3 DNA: TGCGCCAGCAGCCGGAGCGGAAACCAGGGCGATGAGCAGTTCTTC
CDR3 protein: CASSRSGNQGDEQFF

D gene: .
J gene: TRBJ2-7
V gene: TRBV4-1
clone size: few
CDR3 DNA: TGCGCCAGCAGCCTATGGACCAACGACGAGCAGTACTTC
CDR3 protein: CASSLWTNDEQYF

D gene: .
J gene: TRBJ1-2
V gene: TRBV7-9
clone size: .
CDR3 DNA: TGTGCCGGCAGCTTAGCGGGGCCGGGGTCCCCCCATGGCTACACCTTC
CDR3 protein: CAGSLAGPGSPHGYTF

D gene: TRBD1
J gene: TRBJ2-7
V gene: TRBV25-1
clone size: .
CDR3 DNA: TGTGCCAGCAGTAAAAGACAGGGTCGAGACGAGCAGTACTTC
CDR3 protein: CASSKRQGRDEQYF

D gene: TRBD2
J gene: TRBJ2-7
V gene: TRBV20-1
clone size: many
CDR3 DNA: TGCAGTGCTAGAGGCGGGAGGGCCTACGAGCAGTACTTC
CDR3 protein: CSARGGRAYEQYF

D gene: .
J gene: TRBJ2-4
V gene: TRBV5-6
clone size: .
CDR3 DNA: TGTGCCAGCAGCATAGGGACAAGCAAGACCAAAAACATTCAGTACTTC
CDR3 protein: CASSIGTSKTKNIQYF

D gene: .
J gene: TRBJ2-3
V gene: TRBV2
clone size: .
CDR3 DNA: TGTGCCACCTCAGCGGGTGGGACTAGCACAGATACGCAGTATTTT
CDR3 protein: CATSAGGTSTDTQYF

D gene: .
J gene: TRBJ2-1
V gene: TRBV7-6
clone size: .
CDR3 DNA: TGTGCCAGCAGCTTGGCCGGGACTCTGAAGTACAATGAGCAGTTCTTC
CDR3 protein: CASSLAGTLKYNEQFF

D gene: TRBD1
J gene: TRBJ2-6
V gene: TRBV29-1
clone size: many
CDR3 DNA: TGCAGCGTTCAGGGGGCCGGGGCCAACGTCCTGACTTTC
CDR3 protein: CSVQGAGANVLTF

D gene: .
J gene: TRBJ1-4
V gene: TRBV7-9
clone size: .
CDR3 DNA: TGTGCCAGCAGCTTATCGGGATACGGTAGGAATGAAAAACTGTTTTTT
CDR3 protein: CASSLSGYGRNEKLFF

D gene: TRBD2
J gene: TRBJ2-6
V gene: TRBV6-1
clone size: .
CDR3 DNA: TGTGCCAGCAGTCCCGGGACTAGCGGGTACTCTGGGGCCAACGTCCTGACTTTC
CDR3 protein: CASSPGTSGYSGANVLTF

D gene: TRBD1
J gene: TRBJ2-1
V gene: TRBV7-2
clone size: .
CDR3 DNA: TGTGCCAGCAGCTTAAAACAGGGGGCCAGCGATGAGCAGTTCTTC
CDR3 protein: CASSLKQGASDEQFF

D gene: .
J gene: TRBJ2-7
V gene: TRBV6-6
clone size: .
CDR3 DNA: TGTGCCAGCCAGGGGGGAGACGAGCAGTACTTC
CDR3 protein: CASQGGDEQYF

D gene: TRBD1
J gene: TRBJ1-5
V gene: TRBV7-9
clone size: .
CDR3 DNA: TGTGCCAGCAGCTTACAGGGGGCGTTACCCAATCAGCCCCAGCATTTT
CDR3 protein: CASSLQGALPNQPQHF

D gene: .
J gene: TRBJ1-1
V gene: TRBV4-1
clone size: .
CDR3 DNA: TGCGCCAGCAGCCATTCGGATCCTAGGAGCGCAAACACTGAAGCTTTCTTT
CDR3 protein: CASSHSDPRSANTEAFF

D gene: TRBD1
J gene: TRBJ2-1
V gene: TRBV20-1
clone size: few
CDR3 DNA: TGCAGTTCCCATGGGGGACAGGGAGGCGGTGAGCAGTTCTTC
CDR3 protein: CSSHGGQGGGEQFF

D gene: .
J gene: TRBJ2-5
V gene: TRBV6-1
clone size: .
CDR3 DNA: TGTGCCAGCAGTGATTCCCCGGGGCGGGAGACCCAGTACTTC
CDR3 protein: CASSDSPGRETQYF

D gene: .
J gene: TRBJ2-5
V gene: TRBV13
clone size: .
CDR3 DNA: TGTGCCAGCAGCCTTAGACGGGGTGAGGAGTACTTC
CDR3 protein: CASSLRRGEEYF

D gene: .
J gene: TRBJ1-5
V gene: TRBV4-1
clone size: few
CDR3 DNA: TGCGCCAGCAGTAAGGGAAGAGGCCAGCCCCAGCATTTT
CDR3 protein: CASSKGRGQPQHF

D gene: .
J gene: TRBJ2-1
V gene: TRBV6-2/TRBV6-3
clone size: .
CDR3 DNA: TGTGCCAGCAGTCCTACGGGCTACTACAATGAGCAGTTCTTC
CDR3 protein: CASSPTGYYNEQFF

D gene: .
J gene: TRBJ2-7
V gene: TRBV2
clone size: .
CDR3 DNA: TGTGTCAGCAGTGAAGCCGCGCAGGGAGTCCCCTACGAGCAGTACTTC
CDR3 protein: CVSSEAAQGVPYEQYF

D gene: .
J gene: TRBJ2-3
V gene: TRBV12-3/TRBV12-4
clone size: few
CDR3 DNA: TGTGCCAGCAGTATCCGACCGGGACCAGATACGCAGTATTTT
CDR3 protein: CASSIRPGPDTQYF

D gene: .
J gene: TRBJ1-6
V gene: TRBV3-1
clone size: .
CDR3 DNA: TGTGCCAGCAGCCCCAACTCCTATAATTCACCCCTCCACTTT
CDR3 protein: CASSPNSYNSPLHF

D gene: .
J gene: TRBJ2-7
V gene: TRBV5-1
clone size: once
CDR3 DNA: TGCGCCAGCAGCTTTTCTCCGGGAGCCGGTTACGAGCAGTACTTC
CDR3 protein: CASSFSPGAGYEQYF

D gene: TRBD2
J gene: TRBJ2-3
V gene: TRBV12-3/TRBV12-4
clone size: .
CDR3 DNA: TGTGCCAGCAGTTTCAAACGGGGGGGCCCAGATACGCAGTATTTT
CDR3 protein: CASSFKRGGPDTQYF

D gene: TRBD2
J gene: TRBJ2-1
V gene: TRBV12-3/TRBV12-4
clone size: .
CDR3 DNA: TGTGCCAGCAGCCCACCTTCCGGGACTAGATTCGGTGAGCAGTTCTTC
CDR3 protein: CASSPPSGTRFGEQFF

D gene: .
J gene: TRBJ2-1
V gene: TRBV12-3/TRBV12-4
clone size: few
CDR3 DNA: TGTGCCTCCAGGGTCGGAAATGAGCAGTTCTTC
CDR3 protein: CASRVGNEQFF

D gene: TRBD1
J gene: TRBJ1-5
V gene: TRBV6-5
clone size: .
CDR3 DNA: TGTGCCAGCAGTTACGGGACAGGGGGCGAGGGTGGCAGGAGCAATCAGCCCCAGCATTTT
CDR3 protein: CASSYGTGGEGGRSNQPQHF

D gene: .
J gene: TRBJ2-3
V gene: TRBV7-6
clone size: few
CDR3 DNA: TGTGCCAGCAGCTTAAGTGCGCACACAGATACGCAGTATTTT
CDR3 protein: CASSLSAHTDTQYF

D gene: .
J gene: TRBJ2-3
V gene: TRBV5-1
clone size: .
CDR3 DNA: TGCGCCAGCAGCCCCCAACTAGGGGATACGCAGTATTTT
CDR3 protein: CASSPQLGDTQYF

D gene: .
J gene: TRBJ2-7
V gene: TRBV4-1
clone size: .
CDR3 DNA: TGCGCCAGCAGCCAAGTGGCGGGATTTACCTACGAGCAGTACTTC
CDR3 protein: CASSQVAGFTYEQYF

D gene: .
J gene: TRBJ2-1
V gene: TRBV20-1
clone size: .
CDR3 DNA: TGCAGTGCTAGAAACCCCAATGAGCAGTTCTTC
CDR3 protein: CSARNPNEQFF

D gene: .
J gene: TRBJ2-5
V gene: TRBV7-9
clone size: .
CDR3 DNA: TGTGCCAGCAGCTTAACTATGGAGACCCAGTACTTC
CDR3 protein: CASSLTMETQYF

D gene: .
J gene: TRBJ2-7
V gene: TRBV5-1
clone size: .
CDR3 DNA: TGCGCCAGCAGCTTCAAGGACGGATCCTACGAGCGGTACTTC
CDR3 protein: CASSFKDGSYERYF

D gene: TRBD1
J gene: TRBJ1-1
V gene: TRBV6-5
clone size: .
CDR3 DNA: TGTGCCAGCAGTAACACCCCCGGGACAGGGGGCGATAGCACTGAAGCTTTCTTT
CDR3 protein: CASSNTPGTGGDSTEAFF

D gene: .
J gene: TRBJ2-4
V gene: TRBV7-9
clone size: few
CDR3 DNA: TGTGCCAGCAGCTACAACGCGGGACAAACAGCCAAAAACATTCAGTACTTC
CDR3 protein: CASSYNAGQTAKNIQYF

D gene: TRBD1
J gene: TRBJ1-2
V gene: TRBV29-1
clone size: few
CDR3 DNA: TGCAGCGTTGCGTTCCGCCAGGGGGACGGCTACACCTTC
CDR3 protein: CSVAFRQGDGYTF

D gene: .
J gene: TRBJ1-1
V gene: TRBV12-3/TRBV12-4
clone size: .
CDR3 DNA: TGTGCCAGCAGTTTCGGGTTCTCGAACACTGAAGCTTTCTTT
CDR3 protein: CASSFGFSNTEAFF

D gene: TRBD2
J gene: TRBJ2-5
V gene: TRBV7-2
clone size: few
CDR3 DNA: TGTGCCAGCAGCTTACGGGCTAGCGGACGAGAGACCCAGTACTTC
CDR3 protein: CASSLRASGRETQYF

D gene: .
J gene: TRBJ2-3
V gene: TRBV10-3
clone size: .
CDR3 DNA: TGTGCCATAGACTCGGGCACAGATACGCAGTATTTT
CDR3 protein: CAIDSGTDTQYF

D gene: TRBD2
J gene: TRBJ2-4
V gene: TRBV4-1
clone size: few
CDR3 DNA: TGCGCCAGCAGCCAGCTGACCAGCGGGGGAAACATTCAGTACTTC
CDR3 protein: CASSQLTSGGNIQYF

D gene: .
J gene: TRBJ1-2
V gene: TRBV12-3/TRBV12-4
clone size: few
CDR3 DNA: TGTGCCAGCAGGGCTAACTATGGCTACACCTTC
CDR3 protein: CASRANYGYTF